This TCR beta chain was found in a study of T cells after yellow fever vaccination. Study-wide results and caveats: The booster saw the reappearance of most primary-vaccination clones (around 96% CD4, around 88% CD8).

This CDR3 contains 13 residues. V was cut by 2 bases and J by 5 bases, with 9 bases left in between. Germline V gene lookup returns CDR1 SGHVS and CDR2 FNYEAQ. A process of 5'RACE template switching, which added a universal primer site and UMIs, was used to make TCR cDNA. One entry per CDR3 protein, called by TCRdb with MiXCR from the 5' RACE reads. Found here are about 340,000 distinct CDR3 sequences, approximately 13% of them singletons; the top ten hold 3.2%. This clonotype has a handful of counts. As yet, its antigen is unknown. The specimen comprised CD4+ T cells sorted from PBMCs, sampled 15 days after the yellow fever booster vaccination. The rearrangement links TRBV7-6 to TRBJ1-1; D remains unclear. The sequence came from a man between 18 and 29 years old who received the YFV17D yellow fever vaccine. The CDR3 sequence is CASSLNSLTEAFF. CDR3 DNA: TGTGCCAGCAGCTTAAATAGCTTGACTGAAGCTTTCTTT.